This T cell receptor beta chain was found in a study of T cells in Graves' hyperthyroidism and ophthalmopathy. The source material, RNA transcripts, was used to amplify TCR beta CDR3 regions. HTBI primers were employed in a first-round RT-PCR of the TCR CDR3. TCRdb fed the multiplex PCR reads into MiXCR, producing one record per CDR3 protein. The sample yields 300,000 to 400,000 distinct CDR3 sequences, under 25% seen once. This clonotype was seen repeatedly, ten times or more. The clonotype originates from a woman between 50 and 59 years old with Graves' hyperthyroidism. Sequenced: blood.

The CDR3 DNA is TGTGCCAGCAGCTTGGGGGGACAGGGGGCGGTCGAGCAGTACTTC. Its translation is CASSLGGQGAVEQYF. The chain combines TRBV7-9 with TRBJ2-7; TRBD1 matches at 12 bases. Germline CDR1 and CDR2: SEHNR and FQNEAQ (reference sequence). Trimming removed 3 bases from V and 6 bases from J; junction bases left unmatched: 6. This CDR3 spans 15 amino acids.